This TCR beta chain was observed in a study of blood T cells in healthy people across ages. A second roughly 6 to 11 cycle PCR used barcoded and J-beta primers. Each CDR3 protein is one row after TCRdb ran MiXCR on the 5' RACE reads. The table shows about 1.6 million distinct CDR3 sequences, with roughly 32% occurring only once. This receptor was obtained from a woman in her twenties or thirties in good health. The source material was blood.

CDR3 nucleotide sequence: TGTGCCAGTAGTATAAGTGACAGCCAAGAGACCCAGTACTTC. This encodes CASSISDSQETQYF. This chain uses TRBV19 with TRBJ2-5; possible D gene TRBD1, 5 bases. Per the germline V gene, CDR1 is LNHDA and CDR2 is SQIVND (reference sequence). V was trimmed by 2 bases and J by 1 base, leaving 8 bases between them. This CDR3 has 14 residues.